This T cell receptor beta chain came from a study of response to subunit inactivated influenza vaccine. General study results and limits: With each seasonal influenza vaccination, the authors suggested, few new T cells are recruited.

On this clonotype: The antigen remains undetermined.

CDR3 length: 11 amino acids. V dropped 6 bases and J dropped 5 bases, with 2 bases sitting between them. Germline assignment: CDR1 MDHEN and CDR2 SYDVKM. TCRdb re-called the RT-PCR reads with MiXCR, one entry per CDR3 protein. The sample has roughly 760,000 distinct CDR3 sequences, 21% seen once. The V call is TRBV28, the J call TRBJ1-6; no firm D call. Sequencing was performed on PBMCs from blood, taken around 5 days after vaccination. The source is a man aged 50 or older who received an inactivated influenza vaccine. As DNA, the CDR3 is TGTGCCAGCAGGGATAATTCACCCCTCCACTTT. Translating gives CASRDNSPLHF.